These 13 T cell receptor beta chains were all obtained from the same sample, sequenced in a study of blood T cell repertoires in COVID-19 (dated by TCRdb to between 2020 and 2021). The library was built by means of the immunoSEQ multiplex PCR assay. The table was pulled from immuneACCESS by TCRdb, which kept in-frame rearrangements only. Such tables lose some clones; where checked, under half of the loss comes from unresolved V genes, and the rest has no known cause. This sample holds some 240,000 clones; 80% to 90% were observed only once. The ten largest clones capture roughly 6.7% of the sample. Specimen: PBMCs or T cells enriched from blood (not recorded which). Every receptor here comes from a woman in her forties or fifties who had been exposed to COVID-19.

This clone came up once. This rearrangement joins TRBV29-1 to TRBJ1-4; D gene unclear. Trimming took off 1 base at V and 5 bases at J, with 8 bases between the two ends. Germline V gene data show CDR1 as SQVTM and CDR2 as ANQGSEA. This CDR3 region has 13 residues. CDR3 residues: CSVEGNGNEKLFF. The CDR3 DNA sequence: TGCAGCGTTGAAGGGAACGGGAATGAAAAACTGTTTTTT.

This chain connects TRBV28 to TRBJ1-5; D ambiguous. The germline CDR1 and CDR2 sequences are MDHEN and SYDVKM. Trimming stripped 8 bases from V and 7 bases from J, with 12 bases between. The CDR3 spans 12 residues. In DNA, the CDR3 is TGTGCCAGCTCCTCTATTCCCCAGCCCCAGCATTTT. It is translated as CASSSIPQPQHF.

The chain links TRBV5-5 to TRBJ1-1; 8 bases fit TRBD1. The CDR3 has 16 amino acids. CDR1 is SGHKS and CDR2 is YYEKEE in the germline V gene (reference sequence). The ends lost 5 bases at V and 6 bases at J; junction bases unmatched: 15. The CDR3 loop reads CASRRTGSLSSPEAFF. In DNA form, the CDR3 reads TGTGCCAGCAGGAGGACAGGGTCGCTCTCATCGCCTGAAGCTTTCTTT.

The sample holds a few counts of this clone. This chain uses TRBV6-2 or TRBV6-3 with TRBJ2-7, with 12 bases fitting TRBD2. Germline V gives CDR1 MNHEY, CDR2 SVGEGT. The CDR3 is 17 residues long. Trimming cost V 6 bases and J 4 bases; bases outside gene matches: 13. The CDR3 region has the DNA TGTGCCAGCAGCCGATACTCCCTAGCGGGGGGGAGGTACGAGCAGTACTTC. The encoded protein is CASSRYSLAGGRYEQYF.

This clone has a single count. This CDR3 is CASSYLGQEETQYF. CDR3 nucleotide sequence: TGTGCCAGCAGCTACTTGGGACAGGAGGAGACCCAGTACTTC. V is TRBV5-6 and J is TRBJ2-5, with TRBD1 matching 8 bases. V was clipped by 3 bases and J by 5 bases; unmatched bases: 6. Germline CDR1 is SGHDT and CDR2 is YYEEEE. This CDR3 spans 14 amino acids.

The chain couples TRBV11-2 to TRBJ2-1; possibly TRBD1 for D (6 bases). Trimming stripped 4 bases from V and 8 bases from J, with 15 bases between. CDR1 SGHAT and CDR2 FQNNGV come from the germline V gene. This CDR3 is built from 14 residues. This chain's CDR3 is CASSSPPGGDEQFF. CDR3 DNA sequence: TGTGCCAGCAGCTCGCCCCCTGGGGGCGATGAGCAGTTCTTC.

This chain connects TRBV7-8 to TRBJ2-2; the match to TRBD1 covers 7 bases. CDR1 and CDR2 (germline): SGHVS, FQNEAQ. The CDR3 is 16 amino acids. Losses at the gene ends were 5 bases for V and 2 bases for J; bases not matched to a gene: 8. The CDR3 coding sequence is TGTGCCAGCAGCCTAAGACAGGGCCTAAACACCGGGGAGCTGTTTTTT. Its protein product is CASSLRQGLNTGELFF.

This clone occurred once. The chain links TRBV3-1 (or the pseudogene TRBV3-2) to TRBJ1-1, with TRBD1 matching 8 bases. The CDR3 sequence is 13 residues long. Trimming removed 1 base from V and 13 bases from J; junction bases left unmatched: 8. Germline CDR1 is LGHDT and CDR2 is YNNKEL (reference sequence). The CDR3 protein is CASSQGQGKFGFF. The CDR3 nucleotides read TGTGCCAGCAGCCAAGGACAGGGGAAATTTGGTTTCTTT.

The chain is built from TRBV7-9 and TRBJ1-1; D unclear. Germline-derived CDR1 and CDR2 are SEHNR and FQNEAQ (reference sequence). V was trimmed by 8 bases and J by 5 bases, leaving 21 bases between them. The CDR3 totals 15 residues. In nucleotides, the CDR3 is TGTGCCAGCTCAGTGGGAGGGCCCGCCTCGACTGAAGCTTTCTTT. Translated: CASSVGGPASTEAFF.

The chain employs TRBV29-1 and TRBJ1-1; D ambiguous. Looked up from germline, CDR1 is SQVTM and CDR2 is ANQGSEA. This CDR3 comprises 13 residues. Trimming removed 7 bases at V and 5 bases at J, with 17 bases between. The CDR3, as DNA: TGCAGCGGGGAGCGTTCTTTCGGGACTGAAGCTTTCTTT. It specifies CSGERSFGTEAFF.

The chain couples TRBV7-2 to TRBJ1-2, with 7 bases aligning to TRBD1. This CDR3 is 15 amino acids long. The germline V gene has CDR1 SGHTA and CDR2 FQGNSA. With V trimmed by 3 bases and J by 2 bases, 6 bases remained unmatched. CDR3 in amino acids: CASSFAGTENYGYTF. The DNA of the CDR3 is TGTGCCAGCAGCTTCGCCGGGACAGAGAACTATGGCTACACCTTC.

The chain carries TRBV24-1 and TRBJ1-3; TRBD1 might be the D (6 bases). With 2 bases removed from V and 2 bases from J, the gap between germline ends came to 12 bases. This CDR3 region has 16 residues. Germline V gene data show CDR1 as KGHDR and CDR2 as SFDVKD. CDR3 sequence reads: CATSDSGHPPGNTIYF. The CDR3, as DNA: TGTGCCACCAGTGATTCGGGACATCCACCTGGAAACACCATATATTTT.

The V and J genes are TRBV27 and TRBJ2-7, with D possibly TRBD1 on 5 matching bases. V was cut by 2 bases and J by 4 bases, with 12 bases left in between. CDR1 MNHEY and CDR2 SMNVEV come from the germline V gene (reference sequence). There are 14 residues in the CDR3. CDR3 protein: CASSLTRGPYEQYF. CDR3 DNA: TGTGCCAGCAGTTTAACAAGGGGTCCTTACGAGCAGTACTTC.